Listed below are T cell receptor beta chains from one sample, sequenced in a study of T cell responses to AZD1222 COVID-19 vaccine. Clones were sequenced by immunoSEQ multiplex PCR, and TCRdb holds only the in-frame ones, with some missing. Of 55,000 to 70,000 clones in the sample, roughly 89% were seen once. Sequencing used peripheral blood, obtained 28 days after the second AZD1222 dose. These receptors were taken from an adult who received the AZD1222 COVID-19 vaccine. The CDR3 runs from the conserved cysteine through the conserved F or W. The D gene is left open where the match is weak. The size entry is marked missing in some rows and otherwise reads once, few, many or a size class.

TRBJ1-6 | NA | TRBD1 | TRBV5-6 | CASSVTGTGSSPLHF | TGTGCCAGCAGCGTAACCGGGACAGGGAGTTCACCCCTCCACTTT
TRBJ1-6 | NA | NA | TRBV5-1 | CASSLAQGRNSPLHF | TGCGCCAGCAGCTTGGCCCAGGGGCGCAATTCACCCCTCCACTTT
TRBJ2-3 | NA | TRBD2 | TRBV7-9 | CASSPGTSGRSDTQYF | TGTGCCAGCAGCCCAGGGACTAGCGGGAGATCAGATACGCAGTATTTT
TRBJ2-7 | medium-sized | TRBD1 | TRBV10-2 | CATHSGTGDPEQYF | TGCGCCACTCATTCCGGGACAGGGGATCCCGAGCAGTACTTC
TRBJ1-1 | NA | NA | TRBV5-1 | CASSSHEGRERNTEAFF | TGCGCCAGCAGCTCCCATGAGGGTCGGGAAAGGAACACTGAAGCTTTCTTT
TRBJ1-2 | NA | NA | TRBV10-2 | CASSGGGYGYTF | TGCGCCAGCAGCGGAGGGGGCTATGGCTACACCTTC
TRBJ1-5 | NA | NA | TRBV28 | CASNNRGLRQPQHF | TGTGCCAGCAACAACCGGGGGTTGCGGCAGCCCCAGCATTTT
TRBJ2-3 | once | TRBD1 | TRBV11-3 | CASSLRGTGASTDTQYF | TGTGCCAGCAGCCTCAGAGGTACAGGGGCTAGCACAGATACGCAGTATTTT
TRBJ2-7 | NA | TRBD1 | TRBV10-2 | CATLTGRYEQYF | TGCGCCACCCTGACAGGGAGATACGAGCAGTACTTC
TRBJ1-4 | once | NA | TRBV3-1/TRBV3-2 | CASSREIGRDLFF | TGTGCCAGCAGCCGGGAAATTGGCAGGGATCTGTTTTTT
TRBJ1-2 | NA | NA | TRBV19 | CASSLGDQTNYGYTF | TGTGCCAGTAGCCTTGGAGACCAGACTAACTATGGCTACACCTTC
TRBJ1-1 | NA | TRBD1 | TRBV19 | CASSSRTGVNTEAFF | TGTGCCAGTAGTTCGAGGACAGGGGTGAACACTGAAGCTTTCTTT
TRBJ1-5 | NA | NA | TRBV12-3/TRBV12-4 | CASSFNSNQPQHF | TGTGCCAGCAGTTTCAATAGCAATCAGCCCCAGCATTTT
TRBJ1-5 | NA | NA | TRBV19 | CASSMRGVGNQPQHF | TGTGCCAGTAGTATGAGGGGGGTGGGCAATCAGCCCCAGCATTTT
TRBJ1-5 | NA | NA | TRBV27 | CASSLSSSGNQPQHF | TGTGCCAGCAGTTTATCGAGCTCGGGCAATCAGCCCCAGCATTTT
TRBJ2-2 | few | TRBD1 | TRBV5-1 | CASSLGQGNSVGLFF | TGCGCCAGCAGCTTGGGACAGGGTAACTCGGTCGGGCTGTTTTTT
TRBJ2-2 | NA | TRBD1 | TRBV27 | CASSRQGLGELFF | TGTGCCAGCTCGAGACAGGGTCTAGGGGAGCTGTTTTTT
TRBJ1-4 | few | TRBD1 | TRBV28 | CASSSPTGGFEKLFF | TGTGCCAGCAGTTCACCCACAGGGGGCTTTGAAAAACTGTTTTTT
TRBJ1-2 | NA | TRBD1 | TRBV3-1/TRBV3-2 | CASSPRDSSNYGYTF | TGTGCCAGCAGCCCCAGGGACAGCTCAAACTATGGCTACACCTTC
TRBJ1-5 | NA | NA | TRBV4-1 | CPSSRAGGLLNGNQPQHF | TGCCCCAGCAGCCGGGCCGGGGGATTGTTAAATGGCAATCAGCCCCAGCATTTT
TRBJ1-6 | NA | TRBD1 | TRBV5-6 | CASSLIGDRDSPLHF | TGTGCCAGCAGCTTGATAGGGGACAGGGACTCACCCCTCCACTTT
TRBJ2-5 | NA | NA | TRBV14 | CASSQARAGTQYF | TGTGCCAGCAGCCAAGCCCGGGCGGGGACCCAGTACTTC
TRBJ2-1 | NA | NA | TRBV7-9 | CASSLAIRSYNEQFF | TGTGCCAGCAGCTTGGCCATCCGCTCCTACAATGAGCAGTTCTTC
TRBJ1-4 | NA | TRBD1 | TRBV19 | CATRDRGPTNEKLFF | TGTGCCACCAGGGACAGGGGGCCAACTAATGAAAAACTGTTTTTT
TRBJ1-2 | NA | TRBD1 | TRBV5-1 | CASSGRDRGSSYTF | TGCGCCAGCAGCGGCCGGGACAGGGGTAGTAGCTACACCTTC
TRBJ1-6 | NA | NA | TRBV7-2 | CASSPIGAAYNSPLHF | TGTGCCAGCAGCCCAATCGGGGCGGCCTATAATTCACCCCTCCACTTT
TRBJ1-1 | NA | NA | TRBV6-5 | CASSYRRGEDTEAFF | TGTGCCAGCAGTTACCGTAGGGGCGAGGACACTGAAGCTTTCTTT
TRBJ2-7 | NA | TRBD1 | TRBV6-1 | CASSEFGQVPTYEQYF | TGTGCCAGCAGCGAATTCGGACAGGTCCCCACCTACGAGCAGTACTTC
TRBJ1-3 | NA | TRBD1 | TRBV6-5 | CASSPTGVGNTIYF | TGTGCCAGCAGTCCGACAGGGGTCGGAAACACCATATATTTT
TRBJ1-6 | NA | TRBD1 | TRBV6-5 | CASSYRTGRSDSPLHF | TGTGCCAGCAGTTACCGGACAGGGCGTTCAGATTCACCCCTCCACTTT
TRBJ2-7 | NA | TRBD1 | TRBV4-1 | CASSQEGRGREQYF | TGCGCCAGCAGCCAAGAGGGCAGGGGGCGGGAGCAGTACTTC
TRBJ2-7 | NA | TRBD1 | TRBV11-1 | CASSHPDRAKQYF | TGTGCCAGCAGCCACCCCGACAGGGCTAAGCAGTACTTC
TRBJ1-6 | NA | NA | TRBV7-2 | CASNGGQNNSPLHF | TGTGCCAGCAACGGAGGACAAAATAATTCACCCCTCCACTTT
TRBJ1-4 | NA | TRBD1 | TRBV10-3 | CAISGATGGRGEKLFF | TGTGCCATCAGTGGTGCGACAGGGGGCCGGGGAGAAAAACTGTTTTTT
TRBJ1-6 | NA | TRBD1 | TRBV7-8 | CASSLAGTEINSPLHF | TGTGCCAGCAGCTTAGCCGGGACAGAAATTAATTCACCCCTCCACTTT
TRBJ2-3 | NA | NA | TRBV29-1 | CSVVDSRTDTQYF | TGCAGCGTCGTGGACAGCCGCACAGATACGCAGTATTTT
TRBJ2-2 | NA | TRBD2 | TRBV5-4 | CASSLGTSGAANTGELFF | TGTGCCAGCAGCCTGGGGACTAGCGGAGCCGCGAACACCGGGGAGCTGTTTTTT
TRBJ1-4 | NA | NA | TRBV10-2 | CASSDGRRNEKLFF | TGCGCCAGCAGTGATGGGAGGAGAAATGAAAAACTGTTTTTT
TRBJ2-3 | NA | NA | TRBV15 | CATSRDNGGSDTQYF | TGTGCCACCAGCAGAGATAATGGGGGATCAGATACGCAGTATTTT
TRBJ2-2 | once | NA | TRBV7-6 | CASSLAQGNGGELFF | TGTGCCAGCAGCTTAGCGCAGGGCAATGGCGGGGAGCTGTTTTTT
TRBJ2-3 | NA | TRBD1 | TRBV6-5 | CASRPRTGSTDTQYF | TGTGCCAGCAGGCCCCGGACAGGTAGCACAGATACGCAGTATTTT
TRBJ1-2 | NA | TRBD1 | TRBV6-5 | CASRHRGQSYGYTF | TGTGCCAGCAGACACAGGGGGCAGAGCTATGGCTACACCTTC
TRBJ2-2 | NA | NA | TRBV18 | CASRNTGELFF | TGTGCCAGCCGGAACACCGGGGAGCTGTTTTTT
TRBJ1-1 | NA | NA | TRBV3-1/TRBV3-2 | CASSQAQRAEAFF | TGTGCCAGCAGCCAAGCCCAAAGGGCTGAAGCTTTCTTT
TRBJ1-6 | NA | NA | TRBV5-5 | CASSLGGSYNSPLHF | TGTGCCAGCAGCCTTGGGGGGTCCTATAATTCACCCCTCCACTTT
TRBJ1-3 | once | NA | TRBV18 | CASSPISGQTGAPGNTIYF | TGTGCCAGCTCACCTATATCCGGACAGACGGGAGCCCCTGGAAACACCATATATTTT
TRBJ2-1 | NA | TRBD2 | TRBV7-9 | CASSPQREGLVF | TGTGCCAGCAGCCCCCAGCGGGAGGGCCTGGTCTTC
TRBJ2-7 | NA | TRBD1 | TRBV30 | CASYPGQGYEQYF | TGTGCCTCCTATCCGGGACAGGGCTACGAGCAGTACTTC
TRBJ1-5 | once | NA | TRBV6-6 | CASGEGNQPQHF | TGTGCCAGCGGGGAGGGCAATCAGCCCCAGCATTTT
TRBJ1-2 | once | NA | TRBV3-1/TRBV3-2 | CASSQVPSRGLNYGYTF | TGTGCCAGCAGCCAAGTTCCGAGCAGGGGCCTTAACTATGGCTACACCTTC